These T cell receptor beta chains were read from a single sample in a study of identical twins. TCRdb ran MiXCR on the 5' RACE reads and lists one entry per CDR3 protein. The sample contains around 650,000 distinct CDR3 sequences, around 7.4% of which appear only once. These data are also associated with another study on yellow fever vaccine responses in identical twins.

Sequenced sample: PBMCs. These receptors were taken from a woman aged 18-29 years in good health. The CDR3 runs from the conserved cysteine through the conserved F or W. D genes are given only for firm matches. Size values are once, few and many counts, or a class for expanded clones, and some rows have none.

d_call | clone_size | v_call | cdr3_length | cdr3_aa
TRBD1 | few | TRBV20-1 | 16 | CSAGNPTGQSTDTQYF
- | - | TRBV19 | 16 | CASSIKRSSSTDTQYF
- | many | TRBV5-1 | 16 | CASSPQAIATVEKLFF
- | many | TRBV20-1 | 12 | CSATGRGVKLFF
TRBD2 | few | TRBV3-1 | 17 | CASSHGQRLAGSNEQFF
- | few | TRBV10-3 | 14 | CAISQGLGTDTQYF
- | many | TRBV4-1 | 15 | CASSHSPVNTGELFF
TRBD2 | few | TRBV5-1 | 13 | CASRREDSYEQYF
- | - | TRBV11-2 | 12 | CACTSIYDGYTF
- | - | TRBV28 | 17 | CASRPSDGQRSTDTQYF
- | many | TRBV12-3/TRBV12-4 | 11 | CASNSGNTIYF
- | many | TRBV10-1 | 14 | CASSPGLENEKLFF
TRBD2 | few | TRBV12-3/TRBV12-4 | 14 | CASSYASGGYEQYF
- | many | TRBV20-1 | 12 | CSARTLNGGYTF
- | few | TRBV5-1 | 17 | CASSPGGPLKTFGELFF
TRBD2 | - | TRBV20-1 | 16 | CSANKGLAGGTDTQYF
- | - | TRBV10-1 | 13 | CASSEGGINEQFF
TRBD1 | - | TRBV6-5 | 16 | CASSYSRDSSNYGYTF
- | few | TRBV2 | 14 | CASSYEGRNTEAFF
- | - | TRBV12-3/TRBV12-4 | 15 | CASSLLGGGLNIQYF
TRBD1 | - | TRBV29-1 | 13 | CSVYRGANYGYTF
- | few | TRBV20-1 | 13 | CSAPDRGRETQYF
TRBD2 | many | TRBV4-1 | 20 | CASSPQSGLAGGPLFNEQFF
TRBD2 | - | TRBV12-3/TRBV12-4 | 14 | CASSLGGLADEQYF
- | many | TRBV29-1 | 10 | CSVPHGELFF
- | many | TRBV2 | 12 | CASSEALVGYTF
- | few | TRBV12-3/TRBV12-4 | 12 | CASSRGFSTQYF
- | - | TRBV25-1 | 15 | CASSAPHRNTGELFF
TRBD1 | many | TRBV12-3/TRBV12-4 | 15 | CASSSRTGETEKLFF
- | few | TRBV19 | 14 | CASGRPSSTDTQYF
- | few | TRBV20-1 | 15 | CSASHPGRGGETQYF
- | many | TRBV6-1 | 14 | CASRAGRNTGELFF